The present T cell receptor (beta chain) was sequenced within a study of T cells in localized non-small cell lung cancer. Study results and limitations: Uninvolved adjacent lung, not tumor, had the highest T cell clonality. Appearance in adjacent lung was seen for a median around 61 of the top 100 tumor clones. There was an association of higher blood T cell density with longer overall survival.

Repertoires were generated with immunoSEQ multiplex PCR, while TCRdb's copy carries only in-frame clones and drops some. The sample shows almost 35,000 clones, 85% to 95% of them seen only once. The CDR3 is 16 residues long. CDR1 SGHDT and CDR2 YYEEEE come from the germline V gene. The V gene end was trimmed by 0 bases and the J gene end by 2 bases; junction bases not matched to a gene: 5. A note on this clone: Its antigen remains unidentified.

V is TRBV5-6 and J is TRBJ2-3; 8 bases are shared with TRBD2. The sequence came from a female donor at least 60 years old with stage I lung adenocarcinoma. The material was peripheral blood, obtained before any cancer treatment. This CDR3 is CASSLAIAGNTDTQYF. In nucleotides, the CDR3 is TGTGCCAGCAGCTTGGCAATAGCGGGGAACACAGATACGCAGTATTTT.